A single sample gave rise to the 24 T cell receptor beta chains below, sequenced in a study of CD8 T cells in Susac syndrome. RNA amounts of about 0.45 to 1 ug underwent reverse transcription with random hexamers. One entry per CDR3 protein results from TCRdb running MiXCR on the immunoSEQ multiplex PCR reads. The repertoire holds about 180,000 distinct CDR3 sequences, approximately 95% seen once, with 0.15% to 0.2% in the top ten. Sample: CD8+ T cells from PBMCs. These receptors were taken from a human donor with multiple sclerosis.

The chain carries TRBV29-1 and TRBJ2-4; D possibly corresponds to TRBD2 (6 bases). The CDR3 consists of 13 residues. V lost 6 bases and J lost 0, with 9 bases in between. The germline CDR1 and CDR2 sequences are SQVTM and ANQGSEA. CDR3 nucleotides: TGCAGCGTCAACGGGGGAGCCAAAAACATTCAGTACTTC. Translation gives CSVNGGAKNIQYF.

Written as DNA, the CDR3 is TGCGCCAGCAGCCACGGACAGGGCAATGAGCAGTTCTTC. It encodes CASSHGQGNEQFF. The gene calls are TRBV4-1 and TRBJ2-1; 8 bases align to TRBD1. The CDR3 contains 13 residues. V lost 3 bases, J lost 6 bases, and 1 base stayed unmatched. Germline V CDR1 and CDR2: MGHRA, YSYEKL.

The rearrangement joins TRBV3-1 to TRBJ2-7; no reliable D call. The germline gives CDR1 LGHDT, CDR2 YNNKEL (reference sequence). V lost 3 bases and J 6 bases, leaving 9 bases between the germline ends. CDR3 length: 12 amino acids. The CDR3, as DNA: TGTGCCAGCAGCCATAGACTTCGCGAGCAGTACTTC. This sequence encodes CASSHRLREQYF.

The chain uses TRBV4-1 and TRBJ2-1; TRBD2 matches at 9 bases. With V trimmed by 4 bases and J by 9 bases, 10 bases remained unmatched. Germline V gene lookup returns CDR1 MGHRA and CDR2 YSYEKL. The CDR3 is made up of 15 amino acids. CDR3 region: CASSLVQRGEGEQFF. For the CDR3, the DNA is TGCGCCAGCAGCCTGGTCCAGCGGGGGGAAGGTGAGCAGTTCTTC.

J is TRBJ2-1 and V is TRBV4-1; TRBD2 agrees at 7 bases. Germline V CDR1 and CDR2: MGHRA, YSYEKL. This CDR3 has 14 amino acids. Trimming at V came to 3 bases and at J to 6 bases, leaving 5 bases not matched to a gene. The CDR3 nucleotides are TGCGCCAGCAGCCATGCGGGAGCGGGCAATGAGCAGTTCTTC. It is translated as CASSHAGAGNEQFF.

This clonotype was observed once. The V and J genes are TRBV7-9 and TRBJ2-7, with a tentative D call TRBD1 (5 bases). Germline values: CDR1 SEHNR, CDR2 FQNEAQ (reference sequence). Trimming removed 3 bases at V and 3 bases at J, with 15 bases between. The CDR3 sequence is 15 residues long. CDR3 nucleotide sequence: TGTGCCAGCAGCTTCCCATATCAGGGTATCTACGAGCAGTACTTC. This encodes CASSFPYQGIYEQYF. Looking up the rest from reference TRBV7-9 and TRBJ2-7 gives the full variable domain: DTGVSQNPRHKITKRGQNVTFRCDPISEHNRLYWYRQTLGQGPEFLTYFQNEAQLEKSRLLSDRFSAERPKGSFSTLEIQRTEQGDSAMYLCASSFPYQGIYEQYFGPGTRLTVT.

The CDR3 spells CASSPGGLASEQFF. The CDR3 bases are TGTGCCAGCAGCCCCGGGGGACTAGCGAGTGAGCAGTTCTTC. This chain links TRBV27 with TRBJ2-1, with 10 bases fitting TRBD2. The CDR3 is 14 residues long. Trimming took 6 bases from V and 9 from J; bases not matched to a gene: 8. Germline V gene lookup returns CDR1 MNHEY and CDR2 SMNVEV (reference sequence).

In DNA, the CDR3 is TGCAGTGCTAAGGGGACAGGGGTTTTCATTCAGTACTTC. It translates to CSAKGTGVFIQYF. The V gene is TRBV20-1, the J gene TRBJ2-4; TRBD1 matches at 10 bases. Germline V gives CDR1 DFQATT, CDR2 SNEGSKA (reference sequence). Losses at the gene ends were 4 bases for V and 9 bases for J; bases not matched to a gene: 6. The CDR3 contains 13 residues.

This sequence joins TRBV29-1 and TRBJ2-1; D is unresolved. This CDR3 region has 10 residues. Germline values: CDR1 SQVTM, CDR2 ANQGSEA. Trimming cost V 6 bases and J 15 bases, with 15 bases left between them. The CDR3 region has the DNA TGCAGCGTCGTACAAATCTACAGGTTCTTC. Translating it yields CSVVQIYRFF.

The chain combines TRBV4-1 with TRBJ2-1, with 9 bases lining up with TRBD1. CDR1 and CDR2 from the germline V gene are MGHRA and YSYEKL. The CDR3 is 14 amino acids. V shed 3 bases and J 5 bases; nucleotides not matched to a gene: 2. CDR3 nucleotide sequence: TGCGCCAGCAGCCAGGGACAGGGCGACAATGAGCAGTTCTTC. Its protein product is CASSQGQGDNEQFF.

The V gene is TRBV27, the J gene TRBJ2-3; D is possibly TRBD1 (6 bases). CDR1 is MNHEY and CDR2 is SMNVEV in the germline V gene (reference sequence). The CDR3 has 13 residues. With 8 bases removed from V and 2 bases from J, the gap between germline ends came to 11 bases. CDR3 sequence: CASLDSFTDTQYF. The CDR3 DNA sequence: TGTGCCAGCCTGGACAGTTTCACAGATACGCAGTATTTT.

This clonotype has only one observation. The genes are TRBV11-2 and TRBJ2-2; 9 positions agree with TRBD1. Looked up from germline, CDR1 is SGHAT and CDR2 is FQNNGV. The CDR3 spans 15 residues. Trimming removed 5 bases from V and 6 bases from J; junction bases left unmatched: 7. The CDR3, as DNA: TGTGCCAGCAGCCCCGGACAGGGGTGGGCCGGGGAGCTGTTTTTT. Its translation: CASSPGQGWAGELFF.

CDR3 sequence: CASSFLSGRMGNTQYF. CDR3 coding DNA: TGTGCCAGCAGTTTTTTGAGCGGGAGGATGGGGAATACGCAGTATTTT. The chain couples TRBV28 to TRBJ2-3, with TRBD2 matching 9 bases. The junction had 11 bases not matched to a gene; V was cut back by 3 bases and J by 7 bases. Looked up from germline, CDR1 is MDHEN and CDR2 is SYDVKM. The length of the CDR3 is 16 residues.

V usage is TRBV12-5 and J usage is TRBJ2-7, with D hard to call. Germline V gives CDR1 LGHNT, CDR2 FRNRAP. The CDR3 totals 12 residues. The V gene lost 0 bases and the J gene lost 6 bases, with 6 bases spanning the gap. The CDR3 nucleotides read TGTGCTAGTGGTTTGGTAGTTGGCGAGCAGTACTTC. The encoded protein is CASGLVVGEQYF.

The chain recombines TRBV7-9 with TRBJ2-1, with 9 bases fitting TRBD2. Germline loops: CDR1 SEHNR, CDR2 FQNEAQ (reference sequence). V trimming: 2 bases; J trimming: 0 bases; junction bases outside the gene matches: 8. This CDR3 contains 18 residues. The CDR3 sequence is CASSLRLAETASYNEQFF. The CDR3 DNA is TGTGCCAGCAGCTTACGACTAGCGGAGACTGCCTCCTACAATGAGCAGTTCTTC.

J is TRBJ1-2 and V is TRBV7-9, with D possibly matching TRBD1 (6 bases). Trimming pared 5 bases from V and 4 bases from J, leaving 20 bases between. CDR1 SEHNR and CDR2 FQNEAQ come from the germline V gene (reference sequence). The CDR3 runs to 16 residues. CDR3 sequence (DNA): TGTGCCAGCAGCCCCGGGACATCGCGACACCCCTATGGCTACACCTTC. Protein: CASSPGTSRHPYGYTF.

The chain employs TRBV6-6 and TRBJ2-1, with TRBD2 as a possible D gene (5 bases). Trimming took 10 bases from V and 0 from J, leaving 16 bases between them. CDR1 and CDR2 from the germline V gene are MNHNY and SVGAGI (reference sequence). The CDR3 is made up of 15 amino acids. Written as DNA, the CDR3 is TGTGCCAACTCGGCTGGGAGTGGCTCCTACAATGAGCAGTTCTTC. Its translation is CANSAGSGSYNEQFF.

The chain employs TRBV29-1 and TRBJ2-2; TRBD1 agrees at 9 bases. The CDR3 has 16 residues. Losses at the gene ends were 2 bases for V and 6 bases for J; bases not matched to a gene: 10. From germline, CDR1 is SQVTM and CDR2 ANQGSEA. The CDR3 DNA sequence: TGCAGCGTTGAAACCACGGAGGGGACAGGGCCCGGGGAGCTGTTTTTT. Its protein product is CSVETTEGTGPGELFF.

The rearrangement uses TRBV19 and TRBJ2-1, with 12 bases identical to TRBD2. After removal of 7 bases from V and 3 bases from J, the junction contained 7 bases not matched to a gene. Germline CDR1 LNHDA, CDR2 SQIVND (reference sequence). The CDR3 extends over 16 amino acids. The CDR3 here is CASTRTSGRNYNEQFF. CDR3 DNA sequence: TGTGCCAGTACCCGCACTAGCGGGAGGAACTACAATGAGCAGTTCTTC.

The CDR3 protein is CASSFGSGFEQYF. CDR3 in DNA: TGCGCCAGCAGCTTCGGTTCAGGGTTCGAGCAGTACTTC. J is TRBJ2-7 and V is TRBV5-1; tentative D call: TRBD1 (5 bases). Trimming removed 2 bases at V and 6 bases at J, with 12 bases between. Germline V gene lookup returns CDR1 SGHRS and CDR2 YFSETQ. This CDR3 is built from 13 residues.

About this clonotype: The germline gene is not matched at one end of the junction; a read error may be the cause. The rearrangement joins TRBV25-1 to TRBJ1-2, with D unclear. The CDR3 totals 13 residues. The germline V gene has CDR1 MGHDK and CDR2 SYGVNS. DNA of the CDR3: TGTGCCAACAGTGATTGGGGAGTCTATGGCTACACCTTC. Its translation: CANSDWGVYGYTF.

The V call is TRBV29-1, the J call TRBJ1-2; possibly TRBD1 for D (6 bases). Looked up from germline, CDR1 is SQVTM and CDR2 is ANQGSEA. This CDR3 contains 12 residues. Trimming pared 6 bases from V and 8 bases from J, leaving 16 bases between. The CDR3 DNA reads TGCAGCGTCACTCGGGGGGCGGAGGGCTACACCTTC. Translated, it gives CSVTRGAEGYTF. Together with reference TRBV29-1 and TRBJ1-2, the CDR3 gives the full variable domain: SAVISQKPSRDICQRGTSLTIQCQVDSQVTMMFWYRQQPGQSLTLIATANQGSEATYESGFVIDKFPISRPNLTFSTLTVSNMSPEDSSIYLCSVTRGAEGYTFGSGTRLTVV.

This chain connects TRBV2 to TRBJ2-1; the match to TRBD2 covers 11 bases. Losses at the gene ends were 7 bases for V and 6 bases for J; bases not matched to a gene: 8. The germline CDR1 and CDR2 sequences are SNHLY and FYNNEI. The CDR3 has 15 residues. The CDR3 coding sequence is TGTGCCAGCACCCGACTAGCGGGACGAGGCAATGAGCAGTTCTTC. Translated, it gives CASTRLAGRGNEQFF.

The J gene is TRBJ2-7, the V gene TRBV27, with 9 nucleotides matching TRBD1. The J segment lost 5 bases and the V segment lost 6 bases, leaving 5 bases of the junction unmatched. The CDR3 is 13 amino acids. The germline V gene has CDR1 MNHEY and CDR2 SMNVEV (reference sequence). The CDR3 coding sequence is TGTGCCAGCAGGCGGGGACAGGGCGACGAGCAGTACTTC. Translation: CASRRGQGDEQYF.